The 7 T cell receptor beta chains below were found in one sample sequenced in a study of blood T cell repertoires in COVID-19. Clones were sequenced by immunoSEQ multiplex PCR, and TCRdb holds only the in-frame ones, with some missing. The sample lists approximately 100,000 clones; about three quarters were seen once. The sample was peripheral blood. These receptor sequences come from a man at least 80 years old with acute or convalescent COVID-19.

V usage is TRBV19 and J usage is TRBJ2-2; 10 bases align to TRBD2. Losses at the gene ends were 6 bases for V and 5 bases for J; bases not matched to a gene: 15. This CDR3 contains 18 residues. Germline CDR1 is LNHDA and CDR2 is SQIVND (reference sequence). The CDR3 region has the DNA TGTGCCAGTAGCCACTTAAGAAGCGGGAGGGCCGAAACCGGGGAGCTGTTTTTT. Translating gives CASSHLRSGRAETGELFF.

The sample holds a few counts of this clone. This chain connects TRBV4-3 to TRBJ1-5; D may be TRBD1 (6 bases). The germline CDR1 and CDR2 sequences are LGHNA and YSLEER. The CDR3 has 15 residues. V was shortened by 1 base and J by 6 bases, with 13 bases between the two germline ends. The CDR3 reads CASSQATGFGQPQHF. DNA for the CDR3: TGCGCCAGCAGCCAAGCCACAGGGTTCGGTCAGCCCCAGCATTTT.

The chain uses TRBV18 and TRBJ2-7, with TRBD1 matching 10 bases. The germline V gene has CDR1 KGHSH and CDR2 LQKENI. After removal of 5 bases from V and 5 bases from J, the junction contained 15 bases not matched to a gene. The CDR3 runs 17 residues. The CDR3 nucleotides read TGTGCCAGCTCAACCGGGACAGGGGTCGGAGAGGAGGACGAGCAGTACTTC. Its translation is CASSTGTGVGEEDEQYF. Full variable domain (remainder filled in from reference TRBV18 and TRBJ2-7): NAGVMQNPRHLVRRRGQEARLRCSPMKGHSHVYWYRQLPEEGLKFMVYLQKENIIDESGMPKERFSAEFPKEGPSILRIQQVVRGDSAAYFCASSTGTGVGEEDEQYFGPGTRLTVT.

This clone is a singleton in its sample. This chain uses TRBV11-2 with TRBJ2-1, with 11 bases aligning to TRBD2. The germline CDR1 and CDR2 sequences are SGHAT and FQNNGV. The CDR3 runs to 14 residues. V trimming: 5 bases; J trimming: 7 bases; junction bases outside the gene matches: 4. The chain's CDR3 is CASSTSGSINEQFF. The CDR3 bases are TGTGCCAGCAGCACTAGCGGGAGTATTAATGAGCAGTTCTTC.

The chain recombines TRBV28 with TRBJ2-1; 8 bases fit TRBD1. Germline loops: CDR1 MDHEN, CDR2 SYDVKM. The length of the CDR3 is 15 residues. J lost 3 bases, V lost 6 bases, and 7 bases had no gene match. The CDR3 sequence is CASSRTGLGYNEQFF. Here the CDR3 DNA reads TGTGCCAGCAGCCGGACAGGGCTAGGCTACAATGAGCAGTTCTTC.

The chain recombines TRBV4-3 with TRBJ2-1; TRBD2 matches 7 bases. The CDR3 length is 13 residues. In germline, CDR1 is LGHNA, CDR2 YSLEER. V lost 0 bases to trimming and J lost 15 bases; unmatched junction nucleotides: 8. Here the CDR3 reads CASSQDFGLDLFF. DNA of the CDR3: TGCGCCAGCAGCCAAGATTTCGGACTAGATCTGTTCTTC.

This clone was seen once. The chain employs TRBV5-4 and TRBJ1-2; D uncertain. This CDR3 region has 12 residues. V dropped 7 bases and J dropped 4 bases, with 11 bases sitting between them. The germline CDR1 and CDR2 sequences are SGHNT and YYREEE (reference sequence). CDR3 residues: CASADTGYGYTF. Here the CDR3 DNA reads TGTGCCAGCGCGGATACTGGCTATGGCTACACCTTC.